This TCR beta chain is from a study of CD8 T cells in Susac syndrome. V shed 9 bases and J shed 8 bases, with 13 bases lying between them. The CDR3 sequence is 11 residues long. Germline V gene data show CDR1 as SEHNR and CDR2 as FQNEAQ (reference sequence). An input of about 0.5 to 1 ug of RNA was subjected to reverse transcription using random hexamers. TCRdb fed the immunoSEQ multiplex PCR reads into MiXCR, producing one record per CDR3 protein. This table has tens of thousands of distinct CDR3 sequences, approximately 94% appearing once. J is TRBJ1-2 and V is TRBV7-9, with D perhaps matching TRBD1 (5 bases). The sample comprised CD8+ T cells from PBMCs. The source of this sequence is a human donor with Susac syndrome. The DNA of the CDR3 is TGTGCCAGTTCGCAGGGAGACGGCTACACCTTC. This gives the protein CASSQGDGYTF.